This TCR beta chain was recorded in a study of preoperative IRX-2 immunotherapy in early breast cancer (dated by TCRdb to 2018 to 2020). Library method: the immunoSEQ multiplex PCR assay. What TCRdb holds here is the immuneACCESS table cut down to in-frame rearrangements. Part of the clones is not present; checked against another copy, under half of the missing clones reflect an unresolved V gene, and the others are unexplained. This sample comprises around 62,000 clones, approximately 95% of them detected only once. The top ten constitute roughly 1.5% of the sample. As for this clone: The clone's antigen remains unknown. Base qualities were left out, and no much larger clone turns up one base away.

The treatment or condition label here, explained by the study, means: preoperative locoregional IRX-2 cytokine immunotherapy. The samples were obtained from a phase Ib study that tested preoperative, locoregional IRX-2 cytokine immunotherapy designed to prime immune responses. Before surgery, IRX-2 was given to the donors, who were patients with early-stage breast cancer. This sample was obtained from a patient treated with IRX-2 immunotherapy. This TCR came from a human donor with breast cancer.

The sequenced DNA is TGTGCCAGCAGCTTCTTTGGACAGGTGGAAAAACTGTTTTTT. Its translation reads: CASSFFGQVEKLFF. The chain employs TRBV11-2 and TRBJ1-4; 7 bases in the junction line up with TRBD1. Via the germline V gene, CDR1 is SGHAT and CDR2 FQNNGV. Trimmed from V: 3 bases; trimmed from J: 8 bases; junction bases lacking a gene match: 6. The CDR3 runs 14 residues from the cysteine to the phenylalanine. Only the CDR3 region is kept as DNA, spanning 42 bases read in frame from base 1.